The sequence of this T cell receptor beta chain was determined in a study of cytomegalovirus exposure and HLA in healthy donors. Overall study context: The Caucasian-associated ancestry cluster contained about 80% of the approximately 400 genotyped donors. Study-level findings and limits: In vitro data verified a few CMV-associated chains as specific for CMV antigens. The records held CMV serostatus as the only immune exposure information.

Donors were ostensibly healthy at sampling, although undocumented immune exposures were probable. The V gene's germline CDR1 is SGHRS and CDR2 YFSETQ. The CDR3 has 16 amino acids. Trimming cost V 0 bases and J 4 bases; bases outside gene matches: 4. PCR involved 60 Vbeta and 13 Jbeta primers. TCRdb keeps only in-frame clones here, not all; method: immunoSEQ multiplex PCR. The sample gives approximately 100,000 clones, around 10% of which show up once; 5% to 5.5% is in the top ten. This clone showed up just a few times. Its antigen is not identified. The sample comprised PBMCs. The chain couples TRBV5-1 to TRBJ2-3; 11 bases line up with TRBD2. This receptor was identified in a man aged 50 or older in good health and CMV-seropositive. The CDR3 nucleotides read TGCGCCAGCAGCTTGGAACTAGCGGGAGCCTCAGATACGCAGTATTTT. This translates into CASSLELAGASDTQYF.